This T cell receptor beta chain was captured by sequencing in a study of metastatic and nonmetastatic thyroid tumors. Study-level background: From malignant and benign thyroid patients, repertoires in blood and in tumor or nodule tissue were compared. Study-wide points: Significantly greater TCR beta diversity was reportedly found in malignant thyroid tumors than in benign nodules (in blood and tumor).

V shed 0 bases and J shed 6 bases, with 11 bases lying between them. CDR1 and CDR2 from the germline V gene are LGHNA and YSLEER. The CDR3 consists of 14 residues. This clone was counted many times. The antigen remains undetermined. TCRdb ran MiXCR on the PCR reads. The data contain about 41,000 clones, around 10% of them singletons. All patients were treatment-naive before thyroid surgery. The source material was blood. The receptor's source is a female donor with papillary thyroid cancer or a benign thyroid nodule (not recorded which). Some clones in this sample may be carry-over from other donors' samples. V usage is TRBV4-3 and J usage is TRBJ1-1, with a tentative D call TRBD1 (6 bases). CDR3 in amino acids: CASSQDRGGSEAFF. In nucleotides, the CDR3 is TGCGCCAGCAGCCAAGACAGGGGCGGCTCTGAAGCTTTCTTT.